These T cell receptor beta chains were read from a single sample in a study of tumor-infiltrating lymphocytes in primary liver carcinoma. TCRdb analysed the multiplex PCR reads with MiXCR anew, one entry per CDR3 protein. Among 250,000 to 350,000 distinct CDR3 sequences, 58% were seen once, and the ten largest hold approximately 15%. Sequenced: peripheral blood. These receptors all stem from a young woman with primary liver carcinoma and hepatitis B virus infection. Both conserved end residues are part of each CDR3. The order of the fields is D gene, V gene, J gene, clone size, CDR3 DNA, CDR3 protein. The D gene is left open where the match is weak. Only part of the rows carry a size: once, few, many, or a class if the clone is expanded.

>TRBD1|TRBV28|TRBJ2-7|.
TGTGCCAGCAGTCGCCCGACAGGGCTTGTCTACGAGCAGTACTTC
CASSRPTGLVYEQYF
>TRBD1|TRBV11-2|TRBJ1-4|once
TGTGCCAGCAACTTGAGCAGGGGGCAGGGAACTAATGTAAAACTGTTTTTT
CASNLSRGQGTNVKLFF
>.|TRBV14|TRBJ2-7|few
TGTGCCAGCAGCCACGTCCCCTCGGCGGGACACGAGCAGTACTTC
CASSHVPSAGHEQYF
>.|TRBV30|TRBJ2-7|.
TGTGCCTGGAGTGACGTACAGGGATGGACCTACGAGCAGTACTTC
CAWSDVQGWTYEQYF
>.|TRBV10-3|TRBJ2-3|.
TGTGCCATCAGTGCCCGGAACAGGGGGGGAGATACGCAGTATTTT
CAISARNRGGDTQYF
>.|TRBV29-1|TRBJ2-3|many
TGCAGCGTTGCCGGGTCCTTAGTAGACCTCACAGATACGCAGTATTTT
CSVAGSLVDLTDTQYF
>.|TRBV29-1|TRBJ1-1|many
TGCAGCGTTGACAAGAACACTGAAGCTTTCTTT
CSVDKNTEAFF
>TRBD2|TRBV29-1|TRBJ2-1|.
TGCAGCGTTTCTGGACGTCCTAGCGGGATTATTACGGGGGATGAGCAGTTCTTC
CSVSGRPSGIITGDEQFF
>.|TRBV10-2|TRBJ2-5|few
TGCGCCAGCACCCCCCTAGAACAGACAGAGACCCAGTACTTC
CASTPLEQTETQYF
>.|TRBV6-5|TRBJ2-7|many
TGTGCCAGCAGTTACCCCCCAGCAGACGAGCAGTACTTC
CASSYPPADEQYF
>TRBD2|TRBV6-5|TRBJ2-5|.
TGTGCCAGTAGTGACCGACTAGCGGGAGAGGGAGAGACCCAGTACTTC
CASSDRLAGEGETQYF
>.|TRBV11-2|TRBJ2-7|.
TGTGCCAACAGCTACGACAGTGCCGGGGGGCAGTACTTC
CANSYDSAGGQYF
>TRBD2|TRBV28|TRBJ2-2|.
TGTGCCAGCAATTCTCGGACTAGCGGGAGACGAACCGGGGAGCTGTTTTTT
CASNSRTSGRRTGELFF
>TRBD2|TRBV28|TRBJ2-4|.
TGTGCCAGAAGCCACATGGGGGGGGCCAAAAACATTCAGTACTTC
CARSHMGGAKNIQYF
>.|TRBV28|TRBJ2-2|.
TGTGCCAGCACGGGACATGCGAACACCGGGGAGCTGTTTTTT
CASTGHANTGELFF
>.|TRBV12-3/TRBV12-4|TRBJ1-5|many
TGTGCCAGCAGTCCTTACGGGACCAATCAGCCCCAGCATTTT
CASSPYGTNQPQHF
>.|TRBV4-1|TRBJ2-5|.
TGCGCCAGCAGCCGGGGTGGCCAAGGGACCCAGTACTTC
CASSRGGQGTQYF
>TRBD2|TRBV12-3/TRBV12-4|TRBJ2-3|few
TGTGCCAGCAGTCCGGTACTAGCGGGAGGCACAGATACGCAGTATTTT
CASSPVLAGGTDTQYF
>.|TRBV12-3/TRBV12-4|TRBJ1-6|many
TGTGCCAGCACCCCCTCCGGCGGAAGTTCACCCCTCCACTTT
CASTPSGGSSPLHF
>.|TRBV29-1|TRBJ1-3|.
TGCAGCGCCGAAACGCTCGGAAACACCATATATTTT
CSAETLGNTIYF
>TRBD1|TRBV4-2|TRBJ1-2|once
TGTACCAGCAGCCATGGGGTGGGACAGGGCTATGGCTACACCTTC
CTSSHGVGQGYGYTF
>.|TRBV7-8|TRBJ2-7|.
TGTGCCAGCAGCTTCGGGGGCGGGAACGAGCAGTACTTC
CASSFGGGNEQYF
>TRBD2|TRBV11-2|TRBJ2-3|once
TGTGCCAGCAGCTTCTTAGCCTCTGGGATGGGCGGGAGGGATACGCAGTATTTT
CASSFLASGMGGRDTQYF
>TRBD1|TRBV6-2/TRBV6-3|TRBJ2-2|many
TGTGCCAGCAGTTCCACCGGGACAGAATACACCGGGGAGCTGTTTTTT
CASSSTGTEYTGELFF
>.|TRBV7-9|TRBJ1-2|.
TGTGCCAGCAATGCGGATTCGGGTAACTATGGCCACACCTTC
CASNADSGNYGHTF
>.|TRBV19|TRBJ1-5|.
TGTGCCAGTAGTACAGGGAATATTCAGCCCCAGCATTTT
CASSTGNIQPQHF
>.|TRBV11-2|TRBJ2-3|many
TGTGCCAGCAGCTTAGATCGGGGATGGGGGGCCCATCGAATCACAGATACGCAGTATTTT
CASSLDRGWGAHRITDTQYF
>.|TRBV28|TRBJ2-3|few
TGTGCCAGCTTTGACTTCACAGATACGCAGTATTTT
CASFDFTDTQYF
>.|TRBV29-1|TRBJ2-1|.
TGCAGCGTTCAAGGGGTGGCGAAGGGGAATGAGCAGTTCTTC
CSVQGVAKGNEQFF
>TRBD1|TRBV6-2/TRBV6-3|TRBJ1-5|many
TGTGCCAGCACCACTCCGGGACAGGGGTTTTGGGCCGATCAGCCCCAGCATTTT
CASTTPGQGFWADQPQHF
>.|TRBV11-2|TRBJ2-2|.
TGTGCCAGCAGGCCATGCACCGGGGAGCTGTTTTTC
CASRPCTGELFF
>.|TRBV30|TRBJ1-3|.
TGTGCCTGGGAACAGGGCTTCTCTGGAAACACCATATATTTT
CAWEQGFSGNTIYF
>.|TRBV29-1|TRBJ1-2|.
TGCAGTGTTTGCCACAGCACCTATGGCTACACCTTC
CSVCHSTYGYTF
>TRBD2|TRBV4-2|TRBJ2-5|many
TGTGCCAGCAGCCAAGAACCGCCCGGGGCTAGCGGGAGGGCGGAGACCCAGTACTTC
CASSQEPPGASGRAETQYF
>TRBD2|TRBV28|TRBJ2-1|.
TGTGCCAGCAGCGTAGCGGGAGGGACAAAGGAGCAGTTCTTC
CASSVAGGTKEQFF
>TRBD1|TRBV12-3/TRBV12-4|TRBJ1-5|.
TGTGCCAGCAGTTTAAAGGCGCAGGGGGGGCAGCCCCAGCATTTT
CASSLKAQGGQPQHF
>.|TRBV6-6|TRBJ1-1|few
TGTGCCAGCAGTTACTCAGTCATGGTGGACACTGAAGCTTTCTTT
CASSYSVMVDTEAFF
>.|TRBV24-1|TRBJ2-7|.
TGTGCCACCAGTGACCCGAGCGGCGAGCAGTACTTC
CATSDPSGEQYF
>.|TRBV11-3|TRBJ2-1|many
TGTGCCAGCAGCTTAGGGTCCGGGTTAAATGAGCAGTTCTTC
CASSLGSGLNEQFF
>.|TRBV29-1|TRBJ1-2|.
TGCAGCGTTGATAAAGGCACGTCCTATGGCTACACCTTC
CSVDKGTSYGYTF
>TRBD1|TRBV6-5|TRBJ2-1|once
TGTGCCAGCACCAGGCGGCAGGGGGCCAGAAGGGAGCAGTTCTTC
CASTRRQGARREQFF
>.|TRBV11-2|TRBJ2-7|.
TGTGCCAGCAGCTCTAGACCAGCGAGAACCTACGAGCAGTACTTC
CASSSRPARTYEQYF
>.|TRBV12-3/TRBV12-4|TRBJ1-5|.
TGTGCCACCAGTTTCGGACATTTTTCCCAGCCCCAGCATTTT
CATSFGHFSQPQHF
>.|TRBV28|TRBJ2-1|.
TGTGCCAGCAACCCCTTTGGGGGAATGCGGTACAATGAGCAGTTCTTC
CASNPFGGMRYNEQFF
>.|TRBV11-1|TRBJ2-5|.
TGTGCCAGCAGTTTTGATGAGACCCGTTACTTC
CASSFDETRYF
>.|TRBV4-3|TRBJ2-7|.
TGCGCCAGCAGCCAAGATAGGGACAAGGGCATCTACGAGCAGTACTTC
CASSQDRDKGIYEQYF
>.|TRBV12-3/TRBV12-4|TRBJ2-1|.
TGTGCCAGCAGTTTACTGGTGGGAAGATCCTACAATGAGCAGTTCTTC
CASSLLVGRSYNEQFF
>.|TRBV14|TRBJ2-7|once
TGTGCCAGCGGCCAATCATGGTTAAGCGAGCAGTACTTC
CASGQSWLSEQYF
>TRBD1|TRBV14|TRBJ2-3|.
TGTGCCAGCAGCTCTATGCGTGTGGGACAGGGGTCTGATACGCAGTATTTT
CASSSMRVGQGSDTQYF
>.|TRBV24-1|TRBJ2-5|.
TGTGCCACCAGCCCGAGGGGGGTTGAGACCCAGTACTTC
CATSPRGVETQYF
>.|TRBV2|TRBJ1-3|.
TGTGCCAGCAGTTCAGGGGAAACGTACTCTAGAAACACCATATATTTT
CASSSGETYSRNTIYF
>TRBD2|TRBV5-1|TRBJ2-5|.
TGCGCCAGCAGCTTCCAGGGACCGGGGGGAGAGACCCAGTACTTC
CASSFQGPGGETQYF
>TRBD2|TRBV5-6|TRBJ2-6|few
TGTGCCAGCAGCTTAGCGGGATCTGGGGCCAACGTCCTGACTTTC
CASSLAGSGANVLTF
>.|TRBV14|TRBJ1-4|.
TGTGCCAGCAGCGTCCGCGGGGGGAATGAAAAACTGTTTTTT
CASSVRGGNEKLFF
>TRBD2|TRBV24-1|TRBJ2-1|.
TGTGCCACCAGTGATTTGCTCGGACGCTCGGGGGGGCAGTTCTTC
CATSDLLGRSGGQFF